The 18 T cell receptor beta chains reported below all come from one sample, sequenced in a study of spatial heterogeneity in lung cancer. Noted time point: sample taken at primary tumor resection. In TCRdb, the 5' RACE reads were re-called with MiXCR into one record per CDR3 protein. The data show around 15,000 distinct CDR3 sequences, 3% to 4.5% seen once. The input for sequencing was normal lung tissue next to the tumor, taken at surgery. The source of these receptors is a male donor with early-stage non-small cell lung cancer.

This clonotype was counted many times. Because this beta chain is a stray read in a library intended to capture alpha chains, its abundance should not be given much weight. The chain uses TRBV4-2 and TRBJ2-2, with 9 bases identical to TRBD2. From germline, CDR1 is LGHNA and CDR2 YNFKEQ. Trimming removed 4 bases from V and 5 bases from J; junction bases left unmatched: 5. The CDR3 runs to 15 residues. CDR3 amino acids: CASSPGLARTGELFF. CDR3 DNA: TGTGCCAGCAGCCCGGGACTAGCACGAACCGGGGAGCTGTTTTTT.

This clonotype was recorded at least ten times. This beta chain was picked up by a library intended for alpha chains and is off target, so its count carries little meaning. This chain joins TRBV12-3 or TRBV12-4 and TRBJ1-4, with 8 bases fitting TRBD1. The CDR3 sequence is 17 residues long. Trimming at V came to 2 bases and at J to 7 bases, leaving 12 bases not matched to a gene. The CDR3 region has the DNA TGTGCCAGCAGTTTATACGGTTCAGGGGGCGTCGGTGAAAAACTGTTTTTT. It is translated as CASSLYGSGGVGEKLFF.

This clonotype was seen many times. As an off-target read in a library built for alpha chains, this beta chain has a frequency of little significance. The chain carries TRBV10-3 and TRBJ2-5, with a tentative D call TRBD2 (6 bases). This CDR3 has 13 amino acids. CDR1 is ENHRY and CDR2 is SYGVKD in the germline V gene. V gave up 3 bases and J gave up 5 bases, with 10 bases separating them. CDR3 residues: CAISDSGRETQYF. For the CDR3, the DNA is TGTGCCATCAGTGATTCAGGGAGGGAGACCCAGTACTTC.

This clonotype was observed at least ten times. This beta chain appears as a stray read in a library generated for alpha chains; its size is not informative. V gene TRBV18 combines with J gene TRBJ2-5, with D possibly matching TRBD1 (6 bases). V lost 3 bases to trimming and J lost 4 bases, with 9 bases between them. CDR3 length: 13 amino acids. Per germline, CDR1 KGHSH and CDR2 LQKENI. The CDR3: CASSPRGRETQYF. CDR3 nucleotides: TGTGCCAGCTCACCGAGGGGGAGAGAGACCCAGTACTTC.

This clonotype was seen ten or more times. Since it is a stray read in a library aimed at alpha chains, this beta chain has a size that is not meaningful. The chain employs TRBV6-2 or TRBV6-3 and TRBJ2-5, with D hard to call. CDR1 and CDR2 (germline): MNHEY, SVGEGT. This CDR3 has 11 amino acids. V lost 5 bases and J lost 5, with 6 bases in between. For the CDR3, the DNA is TGTGCCAGCAGTGTCGGGGAGACCCAGTACTTC. It encodes CASSVGETQYF.

This clonotype was counted at least ten times. For a library built for alpha chains, this beta chain is a stray read; little rests on its size. The chain joins TRBV12-3 or TRBV12-4 to TRBJ2-2; 10 bases align to TRBD2. The CDR3 spans 15 residues. V was clipped by 6 bases and J by 6 bases; unmatched bases: 7. CDR3 loop: CASSRAGGRSGELFF. CDR3 in DNA: TGTGCCAGCAGCCGAGCGGGAGGGCGGTCCGGGGAGCTGTTTTTT.

In this sample, this clonotype turned up many times. In a library made to pick up alpha chains, this beta chain is a stray read with a size that means little. V and J are TRBV6-5 and TRBJ1-2, with D possibly being TRBD1 (5 bases). Germline values: CDR1 MNHEY, CDR2 SVGAGI. The CDR3 runs to 12 residues. V lost 6 bases, J lost 10 bases, and 15 bases lay in between. The CDR3 region is CASRGRDKPYTF. The CDR3 nucleotides read TGTGCCAGCAGGGGCAGGGATAAGCCCTACACCTTC.

This clonotype was counted many times. Within a library made for alpha chains, this beta chain is off target, and its count is uninformative. The rearrangement uses TRBV20-1 and TRBJ2-4; D uncertain. The CDR3 spans 12 residues. Per germline, CDR1 DFQATT and CDR2 SNEGSKA (reference sequence). V was clipped by 1 base and J by 0 bases, with 1 base between them. CDR3 bases: TGCAGTGCTAGAGTAGCCAAAAACATTCAGTACTTC. Its translation: CSARVAKNIQYF.

There are many counts of this clonotype. With the library built for alpha chains, this beta chain is off target and its frequency is not meaningful. The chain joins TRBV7-9 to TRBJ2-1; TRBD2 agrees at 8 bases. The length of the CDR3 is 14 residues. Germline V CDR1 and CDR2: SEHNR, FQNEAQ (reference sequence). V lost 3 bases, J lost 10 bases, and 8 bases stayed unmatched. CDR3 region: CASSFGSGISEQFF. The CDR3, as DNA: TGTGCCAGCAGCTTTGGTAGCGGGATATCCGAGCAGTTCTTC. The entire variable domain, with the rest obtained from reference TRBV7-9 and TRBJ2-1, is as follows: DTGVSQNPRHKITKRGQNVTFRCDPISEHNRLYWYRQTLGQGPEFLTYFQNEAQLEKSRLLSDRFSAERPKGSFSTLEIQRTEQGDSAMYLCASSFGSGISEQFFGPGTRLTVL.

This clonotype was detected many times. A library made for alpha chains picked up this beta chain off target, so its size means little. The rearrangement uses TRBV3-1 and TRBJ1-5, with D tentatively TRBD1 (6 bases). The CDR3 runs 17 residues. Trimming removed 1 base at V and 2 bases at J, with 15 bases between. Germline assignment: CDR1 LGHDT and CDR2 YNNKEL (reference sequence). CDR3 sequence (DNA): TGTGCCAGCAGCCAAGCATCGGCAGGGGTTGGCAATCAGCCCCAGCATTTT. Amino acid sequence: CASSQASAGVGNQPQHF.

At least ten counts were recorded for this clonotype. Being off target in a library aimed at alpha chains, this beta chain has a size of little meaning. The genes are TRBV14 and TRBJ1-2, with D tentatively TRBD1 (5 bases). This CDR3 has 13 amino acids. V lost 3 bases and J lost 2, with 7 bases in between. The germline gives CDR1 SGHDN, CDR2 FVKESK. The CDR3 region has the DNA TGTGCCAGCAGCCAGACAGTGAACTATGGCTACACCTTC. Its translation is CASSQTVNYGYTF.

This clonotype was recorded at least ten times. Because the library targeted alpha chains, this beta chain is an off-target read whose size means little. The chain carries TRBV11-1 and TRBJ2-2; possible D gene TRBD1, 5 bases. V shed 0 bases and J shed 1 base, with 6 bases lying between them. Germline V gene lookup returns CDR1 SGHAT and CDR2 FQDESV (reference sequence). This CDR3 has 15 residues. The CDR3 DNA reads TGTGCCAGCAGCTTAGCGCAGGGGAACACCGGGGAGCTGTTTTTT. Amino acids: CASSLAQGNTGELFF.

This clonotype was picked up many times. With the library built for alpha chains, this beta chain is off target and its frequency is not meaningful. CDR3 region: CASSFYARGQETQYF. Written as DNA, the CDR3 is TGTGCCAGCAGCTTTTATGCGAGGGGGCAAGAGACCCAGTACTTC. The gene calls are TRBV11-2 and TRBJ2-5, with D possibly matching TRBD1 (6 bases). The CDR3 runs to 15 residues. Germline CDR1 and CDR2: SGHAT and FQNNGV. Trimming took 3 bases from V and 2 from J, leaving 13 bases between them.

The table lists this clonotype with many counts. One end of the junction varies from germline; a read error may be responsible. This beta chain was picked up by a library intended for alpha chains and is off target, so its count carries little meaning. The chain is built from TRBV27 and TRBJ1-5; 7 positions match TRBD1. The CDR3 totals 15 residues. The V gene's germline CDR1 is MNHEY and CDR2 SMNVEV (reference sequence). The CDR3 loop is CTSSSDRDSDQPQHF. The CDR3 DNA follows: TGCACCAGCAGTTCTGACCGGGACAGCGATCAGCCCCAGCATTTT.

This clonotype was seen at least ten times. Because the library targeted alpha chains, this beta chain is an off-target read whose size means little. The chain has TRBV5-1 and TRBJ1-1; tentative D call: TRBD1 (5 bases). CDR3 length: 14 residues. The V gene lost 2 bases and the J gene lost 4 bases, with 12 bases spanning the gap. CDR1 and CDR2 (germline): SGHRS, YFSETQ. CDR3 amino acids: CASSFLVGATEAFF. The CDR3 bases are TGCGCCAGCAGCTTCTTGGTCGGGGCCACTGAAGCTTTCTTT.

This clonotype has only one observation. This beta chain represents an off-target read in a library built for alpha chains; its size is of limited meaning. The CDR3 is CASSSLAMETQYF. The CDR3 DNA reads TGTGCCAGCAGCTCGCTAGCTATGGAGACCCAGTACTTC. V usage is TRBV11-2 and J usage is TRBJ2-5; possibly TRBD2 for D (5 bases). V was trimmed by 4 bases and J by 5 bases, leaving 11 bases between them. This CDR3 contains 13 residues. Germline V CDR1 and CDR2: SGHAT, FQNNGV.

In this sample, this clonotype turned up a few times. The library was prepared for alpha chains; this beta chain is a stray read, so its frequency means little. The V call is TRBV9, the J call TRBJ2-5, with 10 bases identical to TRBD1. The germline V gene has CDR1 SGDLS and CDR2 YYNGEE. This CDR3 spans 14 amino acids. Trimming took 4 bases from V and 4 from J; bases not matched to a gene: 4. The CDR3 DNA sequence: TGTGCCAGCAGCCCCTGGGACAGGGGAGAGACCCAGTACTTC. It yields the protein CASSPWDRGETQYF.

There are many counts of this clonotype. A library made for alpha chains picked up this beta chain off target, so its size means little. This chain connects TRBV6-1 to TRBJ1-2; TRBD1 might be the D (5 bases). Germline values: CDR1 MNHNS, CDR2 SASEGT. V dropped 2 bases and J dropped 2 bases, with 9 bases sitting between them. The length of the CDR3 is 14 residues. The CDR3 DNA follows: TGTGCCAGCAGTGAAAGTTGGGGGAACTATGGCTACACCTTC. It encodes CASSESWGNYGYTF.